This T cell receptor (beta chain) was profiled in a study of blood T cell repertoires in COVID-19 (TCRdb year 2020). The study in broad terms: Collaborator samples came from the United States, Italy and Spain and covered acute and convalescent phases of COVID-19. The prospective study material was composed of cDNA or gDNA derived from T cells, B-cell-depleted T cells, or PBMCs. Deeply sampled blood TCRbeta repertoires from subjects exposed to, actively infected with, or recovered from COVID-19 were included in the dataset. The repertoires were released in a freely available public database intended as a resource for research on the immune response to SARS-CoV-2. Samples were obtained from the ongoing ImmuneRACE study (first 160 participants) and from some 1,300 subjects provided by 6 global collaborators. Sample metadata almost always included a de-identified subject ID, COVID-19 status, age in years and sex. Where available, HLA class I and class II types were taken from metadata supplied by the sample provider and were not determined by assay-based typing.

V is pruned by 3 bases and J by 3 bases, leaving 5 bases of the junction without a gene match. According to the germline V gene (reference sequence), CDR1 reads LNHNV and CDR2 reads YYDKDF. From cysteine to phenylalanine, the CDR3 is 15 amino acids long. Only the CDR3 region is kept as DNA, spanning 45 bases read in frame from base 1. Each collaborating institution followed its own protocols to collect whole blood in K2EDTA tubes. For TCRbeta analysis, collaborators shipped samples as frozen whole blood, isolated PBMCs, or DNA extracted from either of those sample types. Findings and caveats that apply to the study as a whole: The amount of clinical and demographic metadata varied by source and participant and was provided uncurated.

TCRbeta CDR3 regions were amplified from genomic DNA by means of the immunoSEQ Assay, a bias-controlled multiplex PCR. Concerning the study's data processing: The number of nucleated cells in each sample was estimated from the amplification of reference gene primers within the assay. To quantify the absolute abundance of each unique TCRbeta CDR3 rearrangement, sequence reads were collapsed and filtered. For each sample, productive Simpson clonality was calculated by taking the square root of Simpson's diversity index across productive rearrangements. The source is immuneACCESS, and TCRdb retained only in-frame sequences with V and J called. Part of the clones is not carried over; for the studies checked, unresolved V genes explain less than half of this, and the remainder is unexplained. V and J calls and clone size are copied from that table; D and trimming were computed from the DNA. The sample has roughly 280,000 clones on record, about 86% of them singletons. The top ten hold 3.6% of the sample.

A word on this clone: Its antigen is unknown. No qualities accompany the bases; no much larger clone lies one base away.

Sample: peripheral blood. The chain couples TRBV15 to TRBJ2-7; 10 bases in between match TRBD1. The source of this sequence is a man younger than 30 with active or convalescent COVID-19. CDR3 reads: CATSSAGQGVYEQYF. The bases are TGTGCCACCAGCAGTGCCGGACAGGGGGTCTACGAGCAGTACTTC. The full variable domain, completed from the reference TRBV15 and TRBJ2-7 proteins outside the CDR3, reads DAMVIQNPRYQVTQFGKPVTLSCSQTLNHNVMYWYQQKSSQAPKLLFHYYDKDFNNEADTPDNFQSRRPNTSFCFLDIRSPGLGDTAMYLCATSSAGQGVYEQYFGPGTRLTVT.